One and the same sample provided the 6 T cell receptor beta chains below, sequenced in a study of T cells in Graves' hyperthyroidism and ophthalmopathy (dated by TCRdb to about 2019). Libraries were built with multiplex PCR. The sample was run on an Illumina HiSeq 2000. TCR beta CDR3 regions were amplified from RNA transcripts. The TCR CDR3 was subjected to a first round of RT-PCR using the HTBI primer set and the Qiagen OneStep RT-PCR kit. TCRdb trimmed public reads at Q25 via fastp, called clones via MiXCR and kept in-frame beta chains. All rows with the same CDR3 protein become a single entry with the most common DNA and genes. In this sample the table shows 730,000 or so distinct CDR3 sequences, roughly 20% of which occur a single time. Approximately 15% of the sample is in the top ten clones. Input material: blood. The origin of the receptors is a woman aged 50 to 60 with Graves' hyperthyroidism that later progressed to Graves' ophthalmopathy.

This chain uses TRBV7-9 with TRBJ2-1; 7 nucleotides agree with TRBD1. The germline gives CDR1 SEHNR, CDR2 FQNEAQ (reference sequence). The CDR3 contains 13 residues. The J segment lost 6 bases and the V segment lost 5 bases, leaving 4 bases of the junction unmatched. This CDR3 reads CASSIRDSNEQFF. The CDR3 nucleotides are TGTGCCAGCAGCATCCGGGACAGCAATGAGCAGTTCTTC.

This clonotype was counted a few times. The chain couples TRBV6-1 to TRBJ1-4; 9 bases match TRBD1. The CDR3 consists of 18 residues. The germline V gene has CDR1 MNHNS and CDR2 SASEGT. The trim removed 6 bases at V and 2 bases at J, leaving 13 bases unmatched. The CDR3 nucleotides are TGTGCCAGCAGACAACCGGGACAGGGACAGGGCACTAATGAAAAACTGTTTTTT. This encodes CASRQPGQGQGTNEKLFF.

J is TRBJ1-6 and V is TRBV10-2; possible D gene TRBD1, 6 bases. Trimming took off 2 bases at V and 0 bases at J, with 11 bases between the two ends. CDR1 WSHSY and CDR2 SAAADI come from the germline V gene. CDR3 length: 17 amino acids. The CDR3 sequence: CASSERDNHSYNSPLHF. The CDR3 coding sequence is TGCGCCAGCAGTGAGAGGGACAATCACTCCTATAATTCACCCCTCCACTTT.

There are a few counts of this clonotype. The V call is TRBV9, the J call TRBJ2-7; D could derive from TRBD1 or TRBD2 (5 bases each). Germline CDR1 SGDLS, CDR2 YYNGEE. V lost 0 bases to trimming and J lost 2 bases, with 9 bases between them. This CDR3 is built from 14 residues. CDR3 amino acids: CASSVGDGPYEQYF. CDR3 in DNA: TGTGCCAGCAGCGTAGGGGACGGCCCCTACGAGCAGTACTTC.

The sample holds many counts of this clonotype. This chain joins TRBV24-1 and TRBJ1-5; possibly TRBD1 for D (5 bases). V was trimmed by 3 bases and J by 7 bases, leaving 12 bases between them. This CDR3 has 14 residues. Germline assignment: CDR1 KGHDR and CDR2 SFDVKD. The CDR3 bases are TGTGCCACCAGTGATCCTTCAGGGTTCCAGCCCCAGCATTTT. It yields the protein CATSDPSGFQPQHF.

This clonotype was picked up many times. The rearrangement joins TRBV2 to TRBJ1-5; 7 positions match TRBD1. J gave up 7 bases and V 6 bases, and 6 bases lay outside the gene matches. The germline V gene encodes CDR1 SNHLY and CDR2 FYNNEI. The CDR3 has 13 amino acids. CDR3 protein: CASRTGAGQPQHF. For the CDR3, the DNA is TGTGCCAGCAGAACAGGGGCTGGCCAGCCCCAGCATTTT.